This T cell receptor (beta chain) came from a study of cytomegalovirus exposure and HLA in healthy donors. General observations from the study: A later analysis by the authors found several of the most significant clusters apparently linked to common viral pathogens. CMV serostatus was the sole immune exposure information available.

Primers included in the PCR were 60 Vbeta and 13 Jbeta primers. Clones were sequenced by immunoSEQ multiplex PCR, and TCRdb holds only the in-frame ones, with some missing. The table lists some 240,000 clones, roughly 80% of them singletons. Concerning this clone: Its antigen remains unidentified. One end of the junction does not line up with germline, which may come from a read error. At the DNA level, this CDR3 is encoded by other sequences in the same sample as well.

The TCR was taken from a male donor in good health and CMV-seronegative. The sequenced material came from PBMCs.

The CDR3 nucleotides are TGTGCCAGCAGTGTAACAGGGCCCAATCAGCCCCAGCACTTT. Protein product: CASSVTGPNQPQHF. The rearrangement links TRBV6-1 to TRBJ1-5; TRBD1 is a possible D gene (6 bases). This CDR3 region has 14 residues. Germline values: CDR1 MNHNS, CDR2 SASEGT.